Below are 14 T cell receptor beta chains sequenced from a single sample in a study of cytomegalovirus exposure and HLA in healthy donors. Here immunoSEQ multiplex PCR was the method, and the copy in TCRdb shows in-frame clones only, minus some. The top ten hold about 12% of the sample, which has some 260,000 clones, roughly 90% seen once. Sequenced material: PBMCs. Receptor source: a man aged 18 to 30 in good health and CMV-seropositive.

The V and J genes are TRBV4-1 and TRBJ2-7; 8 positions match TRBD2. The CDR3 is made up of 14 amino acids. Germline CDR1 reads MGHRA; CDR2 reads YSYEKL. Losses at the gene ends were 3 bases for V and 3 bases for J; bases not matched to a gene: 4. The CDR3 sequence: CASSHGRVGYEQYF. The CDR3 DNA follows: TGCGCCAGCAGCCACGGGAGGGTAGGCTACGAGCAGTACTTC.

J is TRBJ2-2 and V is TRBV7-2, with 7 bases lining up with TRBD1. With V trimmed by 4 bases and J by 4 bases, 15 bases remained unmatched. Germline CDR1 reads SGHTA; CDR2 reads FQGNSA. CDR3 size: 18 residues. In nucleotides, the CDR3 is TGTGCCAGCAGCTCCCCCCACGGACAGGCCAAAGGCACCGGGGAGCTGTTTTTT. This translates into CASSSPHGQAKGTGELFF.

The chain has TRBV6-5 and TRBJ1-4, with D possibly matching TRBD1 (5 bases). Germline V lookup: CDR1 MNHEY, CDR2 SVGAGI. Deletions cut 3 bases from V and 8 bases from J, with 16 bases between. This CDR3 is built from 15 residues. CDR3 loop: CASSYKGGEGEKLFF. CDR3 DNA sequence: TGTGCCAGCAGTTATAAGGGAGGCGAGGGGGAAAAACTGTTTTTT.

The V and J genes are TRBV10-1 and TRBJ2-7; D is ambiguous. The CDR3 runs 13 residues. V lost 2 bases to trimming and J lost 0 bases, with 5 bases between them. Germline CDR1 reads WNHNN; CDR2 reads SYGVQD (reference sequence). CDR3 nucleotides: TGCGCCAGCAGTGAGGGGGACTCCTACGAGCAGTACTTC. Its protein is CASSEGDSYEQYF.

For the CDR3, the DNA is TGTGCCAGCAGACCCAGACTAGCGGAGAACTACGAGCAGTACTTC. Its translation: CASRPRLAENYEQYF. V usage is TRBV6-5 and J usage is TRBJ2-7; 9 bases are shared with TRBD2. The CDR3 has 15 residues. Germline lookup yields CDR1 MNHEY and CDR2 SVGAGI. Trimming removed 6 bases from V and 3 bases from J; junction bases left unmatched: 9.

The genes are TRBV10-1 and TRBJ2-1, with a possible D match to TRBD2 (5 bases). This CDR3 region has 15 residues. Germline lookup yields CDR1 WNHNN and CDR2 SYGVQD (reference sequence). Trimming stripped 5 bases from V and 0 bases from J, with 11 bases between. Here the CDR3 DNA reads TGCGCCAGCAGTCGGGATCTCAGCTCCTACAATGAGCAGTTCTTC. This sequence encodes CASSRDLSSYNEQFF.

The chain links TRBV27 to TRBJ2-1; no clear D. CDR3 length: 13 amino acids. With 7 bases removed from V and 8 bases from J, the gap between germline ends came to 15 bases. CDR1 and CDR2 (germline): MNHEY, SMNVEV (reference sequence). DNA for the CDR3: TGTGCCAGCATCCGGCTAGTCCCCCATGAGCAGTTCTTC. Protein product: CASIRLVPHEQFF.

The chain recombines TRBV6-1 with TRBJ1-2; the match to TRBD1 covers 8 bases. The CDR3 is 13 residues long. Germline V gene sequence: CDR1 MNHNS, CDR2 SASEGT. The V segment lost 2 bases and the J segment 5 bases; nucleotides outside the gene matches: 1. The CDR3 region has the DNA TGTGCCAGCAGTGAACGACAGGGGTATGGCTACACCTTC. It encodes CASSERQGYGYTF.

CDR3 in DNA: TGCGCCAGCAGCTTGGCCGGGGGTGGCTCCTACGAGCAGTACTTC. Encoded protein: CASSLAGGGSYEQYF. The chain recombines TRBV5-1 with TRBJ2-7; tentative D call: TRBD2 (6 bases). V was shortened by 0 bases and J by 0 bases, with 10 bases between the two germline ends. Germline assignment: CDR1 SGHRS and CDR2 YFSETQ. CDR3 length: 15 residues.

The gene calls are TRBV7-2 and TRBJ1-4; D ambiguous. V lost 7 bases to trimming and J lost 15 bases, with 21 bases between them. This CDR3 contains 13 residues. Germline-derived CDR1 and CDR2 are SGHTA and FQGNSA. The CDR3 here is CASTSALDREVFF. CDR3 DNA: TGTGCCAGCACGTCAGCCCTAGACCGTGAGGTGTTTTTT.

The chain links TRBV29-1 to TRBJ2-7; 9 nucleotides line up with TRBD2. The V and J ends lost 5 bases and 4 bases, in that order; junction bases with no gene match: 3. The CDR3 totals 12 residues. Looked up from germline, CDR1 is SQVTM and CDR2 is ANQGSEA. The CDR3 protein is CSVRAGGYEQYF. In nucleotides, the CDR3 is TGCAGCGTTCGAGCGGGAGGATACGAGCAGTACTTC.

This clone was found once. DNA for the CDR3: TGTGCCTGGAGTGTAGGCAGTCAAGAGACCCAGTACTTC. Encoded protein: CAWSVGSQETQYF. This chain uses TRBV30 with TRBJ2-5; no definite D call. Germline lookup yields CDR1 GTSNPN and CDR2 SVGIG (reference sequence). Trimming stripped 0 bases from V and 2 bases from J, with 7 bases between. This CDR3 is 13 amino acids long.

Remarks on this clone: Other nucleotide sequences from this sample produce the same CDR3. The chain employs TRBV5-1 and TRBJ1-1, with a weak D call TRBD1 (5 bases). Deletions cut 4 bases from V and 0 bases from J, with 10 bases between. The CDR3 covers 14 residues. The germline V gene has CDR1 SGHRS and CDR2 YFSETQ. The CDR3 DNA reads TGCGCCAGCAGCCCCGGGACGGTGAACACTGAAGCTTTCTTT. Translating gives CASSPGTVNTEAFF.

The chain links TRBV19 to TRBJ2-1; D is unresolved. Between the trimmed V and J ends, which lost 1 base and 16 bases, there was a span of 20 bases. This CDR3 comprises 14 residues. Germline lookup yields CDR1 LNHDA and CDR2 SQIVND (reference sequence). The CDR3 DNA reads TGTGCCAGTAGTATAGGGGCTCAAGGCCTATTGCTATTCTTC. Amino acids: CASSIGAQGLLLFF.